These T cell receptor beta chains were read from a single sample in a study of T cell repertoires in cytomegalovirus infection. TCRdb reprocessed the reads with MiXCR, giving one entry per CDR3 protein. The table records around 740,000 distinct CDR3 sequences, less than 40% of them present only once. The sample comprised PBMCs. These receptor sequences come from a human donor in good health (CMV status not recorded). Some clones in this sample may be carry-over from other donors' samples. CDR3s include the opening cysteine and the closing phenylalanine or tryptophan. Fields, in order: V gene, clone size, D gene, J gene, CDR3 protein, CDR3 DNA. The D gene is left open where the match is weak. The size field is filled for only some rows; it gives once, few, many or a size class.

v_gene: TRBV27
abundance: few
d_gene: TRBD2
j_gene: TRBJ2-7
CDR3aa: CASRKGTSGYGVYEQYF
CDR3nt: TGTGCCAGCAGGAAGGGGACTAGCGGGTATGGCGTCTACGAGCAGTACTTC

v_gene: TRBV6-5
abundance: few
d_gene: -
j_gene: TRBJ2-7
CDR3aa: CASSYTGHLTYEQYF
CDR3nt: TGTGCCAGCAGTTACACAGGACACCTGACCTACGAGCAGTACTTC

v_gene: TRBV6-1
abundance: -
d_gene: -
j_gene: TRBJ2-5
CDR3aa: CASRKTGRGETQYF
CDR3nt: TGTGCCAGCAGGAAAACAGGGAGAGGAGAGACCCAGTACTTC

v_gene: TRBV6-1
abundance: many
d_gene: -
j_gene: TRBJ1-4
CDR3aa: CASVKKPNEKLFF
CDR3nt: TGTGCCAGCGTGAAGAAACCTAATGAAAAACTGTTTTTT

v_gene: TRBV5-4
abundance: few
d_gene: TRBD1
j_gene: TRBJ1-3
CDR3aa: CASSDRTGFSSSGNTIYF
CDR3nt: TGTGCCAGCAGCGATAGGACAGGCTTCTCGAGCTCTGGAAACACCATATATTTT

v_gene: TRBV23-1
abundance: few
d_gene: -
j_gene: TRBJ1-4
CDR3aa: CASSQCPDIRATNEKLFF
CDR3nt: TGCGCCAGCAGTCAATGTCCGGACATAAGGGCAACTAATGAAAAACTGTTTTTT

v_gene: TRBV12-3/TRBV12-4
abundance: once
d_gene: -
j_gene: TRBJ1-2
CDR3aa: CAPPEGHPSEHTF
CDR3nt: TGTGCCCCCCCTGAGGGACACCCCTCTGAGCACACCTTC

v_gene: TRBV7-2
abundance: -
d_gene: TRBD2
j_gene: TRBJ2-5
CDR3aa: CASSQGLAGGSVKTQYF
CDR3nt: TGTGCCAGCAGTCAGGGACTAGCGGGAGGGAGCGTGAAGACCCAGTACTTC

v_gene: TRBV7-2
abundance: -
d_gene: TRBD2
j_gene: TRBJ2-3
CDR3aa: CASSSAPGTSVTDTQYF
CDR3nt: TGTGCCAGCAGCTCGGCCCCCGGGACTAGCGTAACAGATACGCAGTATTTT

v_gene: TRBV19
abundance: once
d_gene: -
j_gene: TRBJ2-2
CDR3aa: CASMDLAGIGELFF
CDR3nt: TGTGCCAGTATGGACTTAGCTGGCATCGGGGAGCTGTTTTTT

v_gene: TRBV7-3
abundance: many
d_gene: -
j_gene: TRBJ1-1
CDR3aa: CASSITVNTEAFF
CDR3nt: TGTGCCAGCAGCATCACAGTGAACACTGAAGCTTTCTTT

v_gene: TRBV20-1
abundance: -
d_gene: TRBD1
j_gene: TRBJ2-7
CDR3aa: CSVPGQGANYEQYF
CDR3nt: TGCAGTGTACCGGGACAGGGGGCCAACTACGAGCAGTACTTC

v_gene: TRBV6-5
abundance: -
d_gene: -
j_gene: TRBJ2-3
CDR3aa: CAIRLTNTDTQYF
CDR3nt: TGTGCCATAAGGCTCACAAACACAGATACGCAGTATTTT

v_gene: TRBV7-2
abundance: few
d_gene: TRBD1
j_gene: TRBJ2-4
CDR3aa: CASSLDRGGWNIQYF
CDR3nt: TGTGCCAGCAGCCTCGACAGGGGGGGGTGGAACATTCAGTACTTC

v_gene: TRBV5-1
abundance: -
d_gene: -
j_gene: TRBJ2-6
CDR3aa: CASSAIGMSGANVLTF
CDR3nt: TGCGCCAGCAGCGCAATAGGGATGAGCGGGGCCAACGTCCTGACTTTC

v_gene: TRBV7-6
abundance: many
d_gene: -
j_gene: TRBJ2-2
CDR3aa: CASSLAGGVNTGELFF
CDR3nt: TGTGCCAGCAGCTTAGCGGGGGGAGTGAACACCGGGGAGCTGTTTTTT

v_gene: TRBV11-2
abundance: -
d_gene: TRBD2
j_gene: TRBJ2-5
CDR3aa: CASRITGTTLQETQYF
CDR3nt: TGTGCCAGCAGGATTACCGGGACTACACTTCAAGAGACCCAGTACTTC

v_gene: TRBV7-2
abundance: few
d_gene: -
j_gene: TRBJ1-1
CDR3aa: CASSLAQKNTEAFF
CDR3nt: TGTGCCAGCAGCTTAGCCCAGAAGAACACTGAAGCTTTCTTT

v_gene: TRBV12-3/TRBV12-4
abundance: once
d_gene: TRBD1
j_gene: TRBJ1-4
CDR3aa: CASRTKTGERNENLFF
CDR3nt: TGTGCCAGCAGAACGAAAACAGGGGAGCGTAATGAAAATCTGTTTTTT

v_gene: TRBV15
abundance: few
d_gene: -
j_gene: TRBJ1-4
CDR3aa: CATSSPRATNEKLFF
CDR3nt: TGTGCCACCAGCTCCCCCCGGGCAACTAATGAAAAACTGTTTTTT